This T cell receptor beta chain was sequenced during a study of a mutant IDH1 vaccine in newly diagnosed glioma (dated by TCRdb to the early 2020s). Regarding the complete study: In the chemotherapy-containing groups, vaccination started alongside temozolomide cycles, whereas in patients who had radiotherapy alone it started 4-6 weeks after radiotherapy. Of the roughly 34 treated patients, about 62% were male and about 38% were female, and the mean age was 40.4 years. Before enrollment, most patients had been given radiochemotherapy with temozolomide as standard therapy, while the rest had received either radiotherapy alone or temozolomide alone. Visit V12 was the week-35 safety follow-up and visit V13 was the week-47 end of study. Peripheral blood was drawn at six visits: V03 (baseline), V05, V07, V10, V12 and V13. Longitudinal TCRB deep sequencing was performed for some 25 treated patients wherever samples were available for exploratory analyses. Beyond this particular receptor, the publication reports: The authors noted that analyses of patient blood samples could not be reproduced because of sample limitations. Changes in the top peripheral T cell clonotypes picked up by TCRB sequencing did not appear to be linked to pseudoprogression. PBMC samples for TCRB deep sequencing were selected based on availability. Immune responses induced by the vaccine were seen in roughly 95% of patients across multiple MHC alleles.

With regard to this clone: The target of this receptor is not known. Per-nucleotide qualities are absent, and no much larger clonotype sits a single base away.

Libraries were built with the immunoSEQ multiplex PCR assay. Following the manufacturer's protocol, the hsTCRB Kit was used to amplify rearranged TCR beta chain sequences. TCRB libraries were sequenced on an Illumina MiSeq. Regarding the original processing steps: The proprietary platform of the kit vendor was used for demultiplexing, trimming and gene mapping. This is the immuneACCESS table as TCRdb keeps it, with only in-frame sequences that have V and J called. A part of the clones is gone; compared with another copy, unresolved V genes explain less than half, and the rest is unexplained. V, J and clone size are those of that table, while D and trimming were read from the DNA. The sample profile shows tens of thousands of clones; around 83% of them were found once. Clones ranked in the top ten supply 7.1% of the sample. Read against the paper, the sample's time point label means: week 35, safety follow-up. Each vaccine dose, consisting of 300 ug of a 20-mer mutant IDH1 peptide in Montanide, was administered subcutaneously with topical imiquimod. Across visits V03 through V10, patients got a total of eight vaccinations, given in weeks 1, 3, 5, 7, 11, 15, 19 and 23. Donors had newly diagnosed WHO grade 3 or 4 IDH1-mutant astrocytomas with loss of nuclear ATRX. The samples were drawn from NOA16, a multicentre, single-arm, open-label phase I trial in Germany that tested a mutant IDH1 peptide vaccine in humans for the first time. Genomic DNA for TCRB sequencing was extracted from EDTA blood using the DNeasy Blood and Tissue Kit.

The sample here was PBMCs, taken from a glioma patient whose treatment included an IDH1 peptide vaccine. The clonotype was recovered from a young woman with glioma.

The nucleotide sequence reads as follows: TGTGCCAGCAGCCCTGGGGGAGGTTCTAACTATGGCTACACCTTC. Its product reads: CASSPGGGSNYGYTF. The rearranged segments are TRBV4-2 and TRBJ1-2, and the D gene may be TRBD1, 5 bases matching. From the cysteine through the phenylalanine, the CDR3 covers 15 amino acids. The retained sequence is limited to the CDR3, 45 bases, with the frame set at the first base. The CDR1 and CDR2 encoded by the germline V gene are LGHNA and YNFKEQ. The trim is 4 bases for V and 0 bases for J, with a gap of 12 bases between the germline ends.